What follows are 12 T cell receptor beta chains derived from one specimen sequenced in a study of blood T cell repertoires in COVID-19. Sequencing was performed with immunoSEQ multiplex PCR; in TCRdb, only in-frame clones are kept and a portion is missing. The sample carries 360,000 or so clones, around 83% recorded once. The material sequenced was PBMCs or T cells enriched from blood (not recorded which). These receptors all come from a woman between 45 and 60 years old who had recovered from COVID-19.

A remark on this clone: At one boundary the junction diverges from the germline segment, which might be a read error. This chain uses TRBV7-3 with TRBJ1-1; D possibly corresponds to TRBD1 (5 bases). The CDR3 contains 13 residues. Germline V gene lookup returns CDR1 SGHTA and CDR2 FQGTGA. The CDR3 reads CASSLTNGGRAFF. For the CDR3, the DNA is TGTGCCAGCAGCCTAACGAACGGGGGTCGAGCTTTCTTT. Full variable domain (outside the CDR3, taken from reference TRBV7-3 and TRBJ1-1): GAGVSQTPSNKVTEKGKYVELRCDPISGHTALYWYRQSLGQGPEFLIYFQGTGAADDSGLPNDRFFAVRPEGSVSTLKIQRTERGDSAVYLCASSLTNGGRAFFGQGTRLTVV.

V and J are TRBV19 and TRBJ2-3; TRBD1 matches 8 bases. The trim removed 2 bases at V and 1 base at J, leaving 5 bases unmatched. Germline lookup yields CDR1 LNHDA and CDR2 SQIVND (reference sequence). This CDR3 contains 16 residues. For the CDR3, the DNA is TGTGCCAGTAGTATAACAGGGGGAAGAGGCACAGATACGCAGTATTTT. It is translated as CASSITGGRGTDTQYF.

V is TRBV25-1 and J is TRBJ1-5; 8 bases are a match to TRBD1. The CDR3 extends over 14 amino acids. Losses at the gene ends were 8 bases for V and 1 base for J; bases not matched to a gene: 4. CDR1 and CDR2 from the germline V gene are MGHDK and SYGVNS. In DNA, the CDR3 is TGTGCCAGCTCAGGACAGGGCAGCAATCAGCCCCAGCATTTT. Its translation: CASSGQGSNQPQHF.

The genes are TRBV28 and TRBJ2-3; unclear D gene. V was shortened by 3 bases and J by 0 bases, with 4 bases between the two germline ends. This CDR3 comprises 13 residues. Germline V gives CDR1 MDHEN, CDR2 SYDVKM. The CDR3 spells CASSLTSTDTQYF. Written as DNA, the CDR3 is TGTGCCAGCAGTTTGACTAGCACAGATACGCAGTATTTT.

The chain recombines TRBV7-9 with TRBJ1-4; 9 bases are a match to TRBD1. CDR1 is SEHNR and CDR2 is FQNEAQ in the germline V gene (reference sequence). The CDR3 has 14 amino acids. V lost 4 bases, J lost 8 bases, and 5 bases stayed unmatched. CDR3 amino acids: CASSSRQGDEKLFF. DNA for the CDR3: TGTGCCAGCAGCTCCAGACAGGGGGACGAAAAACTGTTTTTT. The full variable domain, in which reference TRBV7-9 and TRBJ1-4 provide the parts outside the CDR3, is DTGVSQNPRHKITKRGQNVTFRCDPISEHNRLYWYRQTLGQGPEFLTYFQNEAQLEKSRLLSDRFSAERPKGSFSTLEIQRTEQGDSAMYLCASSSRQGDEKLFFGSGTQLSVL.

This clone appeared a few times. Here the CDR3 DNA reads TGTGCCAGCAGCAGGGGGACCGGGGGTTCACCCCTCCACTTT. Its protein product is CASSRGTGGSPLHF. The chain uses TRBV21-1 and TRBJ1-6. TRBV21-1 has pseudogene status. This CDR3 comprises 14 residues.

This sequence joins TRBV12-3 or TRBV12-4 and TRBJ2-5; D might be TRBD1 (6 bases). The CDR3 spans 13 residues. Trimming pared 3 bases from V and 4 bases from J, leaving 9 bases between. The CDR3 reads CASSFTGRETQYF. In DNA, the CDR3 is TGTGCCAGCAGTTTCACAGGGCGAGAGACCCAGTACTTC.

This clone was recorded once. The CDR3 spells CASSPGQSHQPQHF. For the CDR3, the DNA is TGTGCCAGTAGTCCAGGACAGTCACATCAGCCCCAGCATTTT. The gene calls are TRBV19 and TRBJ1-5; TRBD1 is a possible D gene (6 bases). Germline V gene lookup returns CDR1 LNHDA and CDR2 SQIVND (reference sequence). There are 14 residues in the CDR3. V lost 5 bases, J lost 5 bases, and 13 bases lay in between.

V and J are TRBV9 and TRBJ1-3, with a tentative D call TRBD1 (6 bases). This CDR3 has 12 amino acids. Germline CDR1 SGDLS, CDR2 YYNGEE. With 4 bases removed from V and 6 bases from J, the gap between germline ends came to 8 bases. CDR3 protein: CASSSGENTIYF. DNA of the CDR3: TGTGCCAGCAGCTCAGGGGAAAACACCATATATTTT.

The CDR3 region is CASSAQTSGGGETQYF. The CDR3 bases are TGTGCCAGCAGCGCTCAGACTAGCGGGGGAGGAGAGACCCAGTACTTC. The gene calls are TRBV9 and TRBJ2-5, with 12 nucleotides matching TRBD2. CDR1 and CDR2 (germline): SGDLS, YYNGEE. The CDR3 totals 16 residues. V was pared by 3 bases and J by 4 bases, with 7 bases of the junction left unmatched. The full variable domain, in which reference TRBV9 and TRBJ2-5 provide the parts outside the CDR3, is DSGVTQTPKHLITATGQRVTLRCSPRSGDLSVYWYQQSLDQGLQFLIQYYNGEERAKGNILERFSAQQFPDLHSELNLSSLELGDSALYFCASSAQTSGGGETQYFGPGTRLLVL.

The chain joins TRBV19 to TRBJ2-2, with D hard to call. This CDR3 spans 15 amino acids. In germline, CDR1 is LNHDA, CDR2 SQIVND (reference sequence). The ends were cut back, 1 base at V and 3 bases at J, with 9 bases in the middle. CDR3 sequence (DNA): TGTGCCAGTAGTATAGCCCCCGCGGACACCGGGGAGCTGTTTTTT. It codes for CASSIAPADTGELFF.

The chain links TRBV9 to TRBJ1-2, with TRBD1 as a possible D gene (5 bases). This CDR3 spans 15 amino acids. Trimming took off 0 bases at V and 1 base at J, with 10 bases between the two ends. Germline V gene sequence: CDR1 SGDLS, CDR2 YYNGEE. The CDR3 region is CASSVEAGINYGYTF. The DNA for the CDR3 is TGTGCCAGCAGCGTAGAGGCAGGGATTAACTATGGCTACACCTTC.